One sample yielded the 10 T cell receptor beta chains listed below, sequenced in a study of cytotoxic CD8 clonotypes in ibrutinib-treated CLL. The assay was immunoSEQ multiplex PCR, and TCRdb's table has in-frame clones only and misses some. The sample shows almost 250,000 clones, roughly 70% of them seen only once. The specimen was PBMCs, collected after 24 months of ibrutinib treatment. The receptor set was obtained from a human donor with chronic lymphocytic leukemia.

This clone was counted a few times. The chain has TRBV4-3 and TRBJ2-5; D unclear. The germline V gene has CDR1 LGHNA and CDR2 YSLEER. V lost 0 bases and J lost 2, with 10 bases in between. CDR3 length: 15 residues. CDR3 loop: CASSQEARLQETQYF. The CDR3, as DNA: TGCGCCAGCAGCCAAGAAGCCCGTTTACAAGAGACCCAGTACTTC.

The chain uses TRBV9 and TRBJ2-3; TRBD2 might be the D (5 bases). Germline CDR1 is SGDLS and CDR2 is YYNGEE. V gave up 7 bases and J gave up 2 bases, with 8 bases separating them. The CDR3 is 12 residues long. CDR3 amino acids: CASSRATDTQYF. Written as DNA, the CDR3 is TGTGCCAGCTCGCGGGCCACAGATACGCAGTATTTT.

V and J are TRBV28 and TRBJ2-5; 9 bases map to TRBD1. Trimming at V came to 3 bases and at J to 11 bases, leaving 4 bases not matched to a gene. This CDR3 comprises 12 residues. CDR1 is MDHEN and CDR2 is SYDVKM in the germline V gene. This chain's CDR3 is CASSLNGQGQYF. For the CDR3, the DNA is TGTGCCAGCAGTTTGAATGGACAGGGGCAGTACTTC.

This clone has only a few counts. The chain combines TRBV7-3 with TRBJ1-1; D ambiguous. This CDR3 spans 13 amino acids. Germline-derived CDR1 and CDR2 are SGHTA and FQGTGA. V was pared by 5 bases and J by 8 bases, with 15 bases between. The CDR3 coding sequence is TGTGCCAGCAGCGCCTCATTCGGGGAAGAAGCTTTCTTT. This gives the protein CASSASFGEEAFF.

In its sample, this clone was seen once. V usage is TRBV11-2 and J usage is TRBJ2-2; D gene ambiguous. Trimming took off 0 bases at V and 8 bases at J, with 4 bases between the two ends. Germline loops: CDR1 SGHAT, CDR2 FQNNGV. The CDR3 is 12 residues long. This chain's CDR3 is CASSLDLGELFF. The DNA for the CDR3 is TGTGCCAGCAGCTTAGATTTGGGGGAGCTGTTTTTT.

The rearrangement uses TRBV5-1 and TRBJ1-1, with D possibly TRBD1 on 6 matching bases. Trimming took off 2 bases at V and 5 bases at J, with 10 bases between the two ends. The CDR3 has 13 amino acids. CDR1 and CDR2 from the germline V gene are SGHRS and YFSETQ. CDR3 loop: CASSLTGKTEAFF. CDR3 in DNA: TGCGCCAGCAGCTTAACAGGGAAGACTGAAGCTTTCTTT.

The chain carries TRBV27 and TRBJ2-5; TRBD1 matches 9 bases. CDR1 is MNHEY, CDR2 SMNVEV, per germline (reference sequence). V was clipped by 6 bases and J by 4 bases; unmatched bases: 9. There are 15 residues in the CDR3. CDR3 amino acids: CASRINGDRVETQYF. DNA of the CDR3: TGTGCCAGCAGAATAAACGGGGACAGGGTAGAGACCCAGTACTTC.

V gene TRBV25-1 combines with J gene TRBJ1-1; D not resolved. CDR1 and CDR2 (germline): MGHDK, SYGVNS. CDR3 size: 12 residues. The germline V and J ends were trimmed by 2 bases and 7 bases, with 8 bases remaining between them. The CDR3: CASSEGWSEAFF. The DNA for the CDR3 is TGTGCCAGCAGTGAAGGGTGGAGTGAAGCTTTCTTT.

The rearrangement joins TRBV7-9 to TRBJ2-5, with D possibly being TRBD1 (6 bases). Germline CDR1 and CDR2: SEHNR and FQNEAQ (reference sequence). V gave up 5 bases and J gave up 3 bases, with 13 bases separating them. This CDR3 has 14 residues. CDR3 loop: CASSLRGVEETQYF. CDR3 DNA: TGTGCCAGCAGCCTCAGGGGAGTTGAAGAGACCCAGTACTTC.

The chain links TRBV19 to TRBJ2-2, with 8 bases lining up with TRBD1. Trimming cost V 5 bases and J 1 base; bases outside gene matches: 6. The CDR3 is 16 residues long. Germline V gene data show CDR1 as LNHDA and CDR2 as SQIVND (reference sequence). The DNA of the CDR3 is TGTGCCAGTAGTGCGCTCGGGACAGGGAACACCGGGGAGCTGTTTTTT. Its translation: CASSALGTGNTGELFF.